This T cell receptor (beta chain) is from a study of T cells in Graves' hyperthyroidism and ophthalmopathy. Trimming pared 3 bases from V and 7 bases from J, leaving 24 bases between. The germline gives CDR1 DFQATT, CDR2 SNEGSKA (reference sequence). The CDR3 totals 16 residues. Using RNA transcripts as the source, TCR beta CDR3 regions were amplified. The HTBI set primed first-round TCR CDR3 RT-PCR. TCRdb used MiXCR to reprocess the multiplex PCR reads, holding one entry per CDR3 protein. Here the sample spans roughly 570,000 distinct CDR3 sequences, about a sixth being singletons. The receptor was derived from a woman aged 25 to 39 with Graves' hyperthyroidism. The sequenced sample consisted of blood. The V call is TRBV20-1, the J call TRBJ1-1; maybe TRBD1 (5 bases). CDR3 nucleotides: TGCAGTGCTAGCCTTCCCTCGGGGGGGTTTGTGATTGAAGCTTTCTTT. Protein product: CSASLPSGGFVIEAFF.